These 21 T cell receptor beta chains share one sample of origin, sequenced in a study of cytomegalovirus exposure and HLA in healthy donors (dated by TCRdb to between 2016 and 2019). Library prep was done by the immunoSEQ multiplex PCR assay. The multiplex PCR relied on a mix of 60 forward primers for TCR Vbeta segments and 13 reverse primers for TCR Jbeta segments. TCRdb's version of the immuneACCESS table is confined to in-frame rearrangements and falls short of the full clone set. An unresolved V gene accounts for under half of the shortfall where checked; the remainder is of unknown origin. The sample table records roughly 98,000 clones; around 77% of these occur just once. Of the sample, about 8.3% falls within the top ten clones. Material: PBMCs. The receptors shown here come from a female donor in good health and CMV-seronegative.

This clone was picked up one time. This sequence joins TRBV5-6 and TRBJ2-3, with unresolved D. CDR1 and CDR2 (germline): SGHDT, YYEEEE. CDR3 length: 14 residues. Trimming left V 2 bases short and J 4 bases short, with 11 bases between. The CDR3 here is CASSLVVEADTQYF. The CDR3, as DNA: TGTGCCAGCAGCTTAGTGGTTGAGGCAGATACGCAGTATTTT.

A few counts support this clone. This chain joins TRBV11-2 and TRBJ2-1, with TRBD2 identical over 11 bases. There are 16 residues in the CDR3. In germline, CDR1 is SGHAT, CDR2 FQNNGV. With V trimmed by 3 bases and J by 1 base, 2 bases remained unmatched. DNA for the CDR3: TGTGCCAGCAGCTTTTTAGCGGGGGGGTCCTACAATGAGCAGTTCTTC. Translating it yields CASSFLAGGSYNEQFF.

This chain links TRBV5-1 with TRBJ1-1, with TRBD1 identical over 7 bases. V trimming: 4 bases; J trimming: 3 bases; junction bases outside the gene matches: 6. Germline-derived CDR1 and CDR2 are SGHRS and YFSETQ. There are 14 residues in the CDR3. The CDR3 here is CASSVQGGHTEAFF. The CDR3 nucleotides are TGCGCCAGCAGCGTTCAGGGGGGCCACACTGAAGCTTTCTTT.

The J gene is TRBJ2-2, the V gene TRBV7-9, with a weak D call TRBD2 (5 bases). The ends were cut back, 5 bases at V and 0 bases at J, with 7 bases in the middle. Germline V gene lookup returns CDR1 SEHNR and CDR2 FQNEAQ (reference sequence). CDR3 size: 14 residues. The CDR3: CASSKGANTGELFF. The CDR3 DNA reads TGTGCCAGCAGCAAGGGAGCGAACACCGGGGAGCTGTTTTTT. Variable domain in full (rest from reference TRBV7-9 and TRBJ2-2): DTGVSQNPRHKITKRGQNVTFRCDPISEHNRLYWYRQTLGQGPEFLTYFQNEAQLEKSRLLSDRFSAERPKGSFSTLEIQRTEQGDSAMYLCASSKGANTGELFFGEGSRLTVL.

The rearrangement joins TRBV5-1 to TRBJ2-1; 8 bases agree with TRBD2. After removal of 0 bases from V and 8 bases from J, the junction contained 4 bases not matched to a gene. CDR1 SGHRS and CDR2 YFSETQ come from the germline V gene. This CDR3 region has 14 residues. The chain's CDR3 is CASSLAAGVDEQFF. DNA for the CDR3: TGCGCCAGCAGCTTGGCAGCGGGAGTCGATGAGCAGTTCTTC.

The chain links TRBV4-3 to TRBJ2-6; 7 bases are shared with TRBD2. From germline, CDR1 is LGHNA and CDR2 YSLEER. This CDR3 contains 19 residues. Trimming at V came to 0 bases and at J to 4 bases, leaving 12 bases not matched to a gene. DNA of the CDR3: TGCGCCAGCAGCCAAGATCCCTCTGGGGGGGTTTCGGGGGCCAACGTCCTGACTTTC. Protein product: CASSQDPSGGVSGANVLTF.

The rearrangement links TRBV2 to TRBJ1-5; D is possibly TRBD1 (5 bases). Trimming took off 3 bases at V and 2 bases at J, with 11 bases between the two ends. Germline lookup yields CDR1 SNHLY and CDR2 FYNNEI. The CDR3 has 15 amino acids. The CDR3: CASSEDRGGNQPQHF. The CDR3 coding sequence is TGTGCCAGCAGTGAGGATCGGGGGGGCAATCAGCCCCAGCATTTT.

This chain connects TRBV28 to TRBJ2-3; 8 nucleotides line up with TRBD2. Looked up from germline, CDR1 is MDHEN and CDR2 is SYDVKM. With 7 bases clipped from V and 1 base from J, the junction kept 7 bases outside the gene matches. This CDR3 contains 15 residues. The CDR3, as DNA: TGTGCCAGCACCTTAAGCGGGAGTCGCACAGATACGCAGTATTTT. Translation: CASTLSGSRTDTQYF.

The CDR3 sequence: CASSQGDSRRTEAFF. DNA for the CDR3: TGCGCCAGCAGCCAAGGGGACAGTCGACGGACTGAAGCTTTCTTT. V is TRBV4-1 and J is TRBJ1-1; TRBD1 agrees at 7 bases. The CDR3 is made up of 15 amino acids. V dropped 1 base and J dropped 5; count of bases not matched to a gene: 7. The germline V gene encodes CDR1 MGHRA and CDR2 YSYEKL.

The sample holds one count of this clone. This chain links TRBV5-1 with TRBJ1-5; 7 bases map to TRBD1. Germline V gives CDR1 SGHRS, CDR2 YFSETQ. With V trimmed by 4 bases and J by 4 bases, 8 bases remained unmatched. The CDR3 has 15 amino acids. In nucleotides, the CDR3 is TGCGCCAGCAGCAGGGACAGTGGACTAAATCAGCCCCAGCATTTT. This sequence encodes CASSRDSGLNQPQHF.

The chain carries TRBV6-5 and TRBJ2-7, with D unclear. Trimming left V 4 bases short and J 1 base short, with 11 bases between. CDR3 length: 14 amino acids. Germline lookup yields CDR1 MNHEY and CDR2 SVGAGI. The CDR3 sequence is CASSFDGFSYEQYF. CDR3 nucleotide sequence: TGTGCCAGCAGTTTCGACGGGTTTTCCTACGAGCAGTACTTC.

Note on this clone: Mismatch with germline at one junction end may stem from a read error. The gene calls are TRBV7-3 and TRBJ2-1, with 10 bases that match TRBD1. This CDR3 region has 17 residues. Germline V lookup: CDR1 SGHTA, CDR2 FQGTGA. DNA for the CDR3: TGTGCCAGCACCTTAGGGGGGAGGGGACAGGGGCGCAATGAGCAGTTCTTC. It is translated as CASTLGGRGQGRNEQFF.

The chain couples TRBV11-1 to TRBJ1-6; D may be TRBD1 (5 bases). V lost 5 bases and J lost 10, with 21 bases in between. Germline CDR1 and CDR2: SGHAT and FQDESV (reference sequence). CDR3 length equals 16 residues. The CDR3 loop reads CASSGGPGLGRSPLHF. In DNA form, the CDR3 reads TGTGCCAGCAGCGGGGGACCGGGACTGGGTCGGTCACCCCTCCACTTT.

The rearrangement joins TRBV27 to TRBJ1-4; D is undetermined. The V gene's germline CDR1 is MNHEY and CDR2 SMNVEV (reference sequence). The CDR3 has 15 amino acids. The V gene lost 5 bases and the J gene lost 5 bases, with 15 bases spanning the gap. The CDR3 spells CASSPIGEINEKLFF. DNA of the CDR3: TGTGCCAGCAGTCCGATCGGGGAGATCAATGAAAAACTGTTTTTT.

This clone has only one observation. The chain employs TRBV10-3 and TRBJ2-2, with unresolved D. This CDR3 has 15 residues. The V gene's germline CDR1 is ENHRY and CDR2 SYGVKD. V was trimmed by 0 bases and J by 0 bases, leaving 5 bases between them. The CDR3 reads CAISESLTNTGELFF. In DNA form, the CDR3 reads TGTGCCATCAGTGAGTCTCTAACGAACACCGGGGAGCTGTTTTTT.

V gene TRBV6-5 combines with J gene TRBJ1-5, with D perhaps matching TRBD1 (6 bases). This CDR3 is built from 15 residues. Germline CDR1 is MNHEY and CDR2 is SVGAGI. The V and J ends lost 6 bases and 3 bases respectively, with 15 bases between them. This CDR3 is CASRRTAWANQPQHF. As DNA, the CDR3 is TGTGCCAGCAGACGGACAGCGTGGGCCAATCAGCCCCAGCATTTT.

In this sample, this clone turned up a few times. V gene TRBV5-4 combines with J gene TRBJ1-1; D unclear. Germline V gives CDR1 SGHNT, CDR2 YYREEE (reference sequence). The length of the CDR3 is 12 residues. The V end lost 3 bases, the J end lost 1 base, and 4 bases lay between the germline ends. The CDR3 protein is CASSSWNTEAFF. CDR3 coding DNA: TGTGCCAGCAGCTCGTGGAACACTGAAGCTTTCTTT.

This clone was counted only a few times. This chain joins TRBV6-6 and TRBJ1-1; 9 bases are a match to TRBD1. J gave up 1 base and V 5 bases, and 2 bases lay outside the gene matches. The CDR3 has 14 residues. The germline CDR1 and CDR2 sequences are MNHNY and SVGAGI (reference sequence). The CDR3 DNA reads TGTGCCAGCAGTGGGACAGGGAGGAACACTGAAGCTTTCTTT. Residues: CASSGTGRNTEAFF.

V gene TRBV6-5 combines with J gene TRBJ1-2; unclear D gene. V was cut by 0 bases and J by 6 bases, with 11 bases left in between. The CDR3 totals 14 residues. Germline V gene data show CDR1 as MNHEY and CDR2 as SVGAGI. The CDR3 here is CASSYSRQRNGYTF. CDR3 nucleotides: TGTGCCAGCAGTTACTCGAGGCAGCGAAATGGCTACACCTTC.

The rearrangement uses TRBV7-8 and TRBJ2-3, with 15 nucleotides matching TRBD2. The ends lost 8 bases at V and 6 bases at J; junction bases unmatched: 6. The CDR3 has 15 residues. CDR1 SGHVS and CDR2 FQNEAQ come from the germline V gene. CDR3 loop: CASVGLAGGRDTQYF. In nucleotides, the CDR3 is TGTGCCAGCGTAGGACTAGCGGGGGGGCGGGATACGCAGTATTTT. Complete variable domain (other parts from reference TRBV7-8 and TRBJ2-3): GAGVSQSPRYKVAKRGQDVALRCDPISGHVSLFWYQQALGQGPEFLTYFQNEAQLDKSGLPSDRFFAERPEGSVSTLKIQRTQQEDSAVYLCASVGLAGGRDTQYFGPGTRLTVL.

V usage is TRBV10-3 and J usage is TRBJ1-4; D is undetermined. The CDR3 is 14 amino acids. V was trimmed by 8 bases and J by 8 bases, leaving 18 bases between them. The germline V gene has CDR1 ENHRY and CDR2 SYGVKD. CDR3 sequence reads: CAIEATASPEKLFF. The CDR3, as DNA: TGTGCCATCGAGGCGACTGCCTCCCCGGAAAAACTGTTTTTT.